These T cell receptor beta chains were read from a single sample in a study of cytomegalovirus exposure and HLA in healthy donors. Assay: immunoSEQ multiplex PCR; the TCRdb copy retains only in-frame clones and omits some. The sample yields over 250,000 clones, around two thirds seen once. The sequenced sample was PBMCs. Receptor source: a female donor in good health and CMV-seronegative. Each CDR3 is given with its conserved first and last residue. A D gene is named only where the DNA matches it firmly. Rows may omit the clone size; those that give it use once, few, many or a size class.

D,size,J,length,V,DNA,CDR3
TRBD2,.,TRBJ2-3,16,TRBV2,TGTGCCAGCAAATGGACTAGCGGGAGTGCGATCGATACGCAGTATTTT,CASKWTSGSAIDTQYF
.,.,TRBJ2-7,14,TRBV30,TGTGCCTGGAGTGGTATAAAGGGGACCTACGAGCAGTACTTC,CAWSGIKGTYEQYF
.,.,TRBJ1-1,15,TRBV5-4,TGTGCCAGCAGCTTTGCGGCAGGGATGGACACTGAAGCTTTCTTT,CASSFAAGMDTEAFF
.,.,TRBJ1-1,14,TRBV28,TGTGCCAGCAGACCTACAGGGCCGAACACTGAAGCTTTCTTT,CASRPTGPNTEAFF
TRBD2,few,TRBJ2-4,15,TRBV27,TGTGCCAGCAACGCGGGAGGGGGAGCCAAAAACATTCAGTACTTC,CASNAGGGAKNIQYF
.,few,TRBJ2-3,14,TRBV5-1,TGCGCCAGCAGCTTGGCCACTCACGGGGATACGCAGTATTTT,CASSLATHGDTQYF
TRBD2,.,TRBJ2-5,17,TRBV7-8,TGTGCCAGCAGCTTAGTAAGGCTAGCGGGAAGCCAAGAGACCCAGTACTTC,CASSLVRLAGSQETQYF
.,.,TRBJ2-2,13,TRBV5-4,TGTGCCAGCAGCTTGGAGAGCACCGGGGAGCTGTTTTTT,CASSLESTGELFF
TRBD1,.,TRBJ2-1,13,TRBV2,TGTGCCAGCGGGACAGGGACGTACAATGAGCAGTTCTTC,CASGTGTYNEQFF
TRBD1,once,TRBJ2-5,15,TRBV27,TGTGCCAGCAGTTTATTGAGGACAGGGATCGAGACCCAGTACTTC,CASSLLRTGIETQYF
.,once,TRBJ2-1,16,TRBV27,TGTGCCAGCAGTTTAGTTCTCATCAGCTCCTACAATGAGCAGTTCTTC,CASSLVLISSYNEQFF
.,.,TRBJ2-1,20,TRBV10-2,TGCGCCAGCAGTGAGTCGATTGGGGGGGCCAATGGCGCATCCTACAATGAGCAGTTCTTC,CASSESIGGANGASYNEQFF
.,.,TRBJ1-2,8,TRBV20-1,TGCAGTGCCGGGACAAGCACCTTC,CSAGTSTF
.,.,TRBJ1-5,15,TRBV11-2,TGTGCCAGCAGCTTATCCGGGAGCGAGAATCAGCCCCAGCATTTT,CASSLSGSENQPQHF
TRBD1,few,TRBJ2-7,13,TRBV18,TGTGCCAGCTCACGGGACAGGGGAAACGAGCAGTACTTC,CASSRDRGNEQYF
TRBD2,.,TRBJ2-2,15,TRBV6-1,TGTGCCAGCCTACTAGCGGGGACGAACACCGGGGAGCTGTTTTTT,CASLLAGTNTGELFF
.,.,TRBJ2-1,13,TRBV2,TGTGCCAGCAGGGGGCGGGGACTGCTTGGGCAGTTCTTC,CASRGRGLLGQFF
TRBD2,.,TRBJ2-7,14,TRBV5-5,TGTGCCAGCAGCTTTACTAGCGGCAGGGGTGAGCAGTACTTC,CASSFTSGRGEQYF
.,few,TRBJ2-7,15,TRBV6-1,TGTGCCAGCAGTGAAGCCGACCGGGGTCGGGACGAGCAGTACTTC,CASSEADRGRDEQYF
.,once,TRBJ2-2,14,TRBV6-5,TGTGCCAGCTCCAAACAAGGGAGCACCGGGGAGCTGTTTTTT,CASSKQGSTGELFF
TRBD2,.,TRBJ2-7,15,TRBV7-9,TGTGCCAGCAGCGGCGAAAGCGGGAGAACCTACGAGCAGTACTTC,CASSGESGRTYEQYF
.,.,TRBJ2-5,16,TRBV7-2,TGTGCCAGCAAGGAAGGTCCACTAGTAGGGCAAGAGACCCAGTACTTC,CASKEGPLVGQETQYF
TRBD1,.,TRBJ1-2,13,TRBV28,TGTGCCAGCAGTGGAGGGACAGGGAGAGGCTACACCTTC,CASSGGTGRGYTF
.,.,TRBJ2-1,15,TRBV6-1,TGTGCCAGCAGTGAAGCTGGTTCAGGGTACAATGAGCAGTTCTTC,CASSEAGSGYNEQFF
TRBD1,.,TRBJ1-5,14,TRBV6-6,TGTGCCAGCATCAAGGGACAGGGTTATCAGCCCCAGCATTTT,CASIKGQGYQPQHF
TRBD1,.,TRBJ2-3,16,TRBV5-1,TGCGCCAGCAGTTTGGACTTGGGGACAGGCACAGATACGCAGTATTTT,CASSLDLGTGTDTQYF
.,.,TRBJ2-7,15,TRBV10-2,TGCGCCAGCAACGTTGACAGGAGAAGTTCCTACGAGCAGTACTTC,CASNVDRRSSYEQYF
TRBD1,.,TRBJ2-1,14,TRBV27,TGTGCCAGCAGTAGGGGGACAGGGGTCGGCGAGCAGTTCTTC,CASSRGTGVGEQFF
.,.,TRBJ1-1,14,TRBV29-1,TGCAGCGCTGGAAAGACAGACATGAACACTGAAGCTTTCTTT,CSAGKTDMNTEAFF
.,.,TRBJ2-7,15,TRBV12-2,TGTGCAAGTCGGCGAGACAGGGAGGTCGAGTACGAGCAGTACTTC,CASRRDREVEYEQYF
.,.,TRBJ1-1,14,TRBV11-3,TGTGCCAGCAGCCTAAGACAGATGAACACTGAAGCTTTCTTT,CASSLRQMNTEAFF
TRBD1,.,TRBJ2-7,15,TRBV5-1,TGCGCCAGCAGCCTGGAAGGGACAGCCTCCTACGAGCAGTACTTC,CASSLEGTASYEQYF
TRBD1,.,TRBJ1-2,14,TRBV7-2,TGTGCCAGCAGCGCAGGGGGCGTGAGGTATGGCTACACCTTC,CASSAGGVRYGYTF
TRBD1,.,TRBJ2-7,14,TRBV5-1,TGCGCCAGCAGCTTTAACGGCAGGGGGTACGAGCAGTACTTC,CASSFNGRGYEQYF
TRBD2,.,TRBJ2-7,15,TRBV2,TGTGCCAGCAGTACAAGACTAGCGGGAGGGGGTGAGCAGTACTTC,CASSTRLAGGGEQYF
TRBD2,.,TRBJ2-7,16,TRBV7-9,TGTGCCAGCAGCGTTACTAGCGGGGGCAACTCCTACGAGCAGTACTTC,CASSVTSGGNSYEQYF
.,.,TRBJ1-5,16,TRBV27,TGTGCCAGCAGTTCCCGGTGGGAGGCAATTGATCAGCCCCAGCATTTT,CASSSRWEAIDQPQHF
.,.,TRBJ2-7,15,TRBV5-1,TGCGCCAGCAGCTTGGGACTAGAAGTGTCCTACGAGCAGTACTTC,CASSLGLEVSYEQYF
.,.,TRBJ1-2,13,TRBV28,TGTGCCAGCAGTTTTTCGGGTAACTATGGCTACACCTTC,CASSFSGNYGYTF
.,few,TRBJ2-2,15,TRBV4-1,TGCGCCAGCAGCCAAGATCGGGTGATGGCCGGGGAGCTGTTTTTT,CASSQDRVMAGELFF
TRBD2,.,TRBJ2-1,15,TRBV7-9,TGTTCCAGCAGCTCAGCGGGAGGGACCTACAATGAGCAGTTCTTC,CSSSSAGGTYNEQFF
TRBD2,.,TRBJ2-7,15,TRBV5-1,TGCGCCAGCAGCTTTTCGAGCGGGATTCCCTACGAGCAGTACTTC,CASSFSSGIPYEQYF
.,.,TRBJ1-3,15,TRBV5-1,TGCGCCAGCAGCTTAGCAGGGGCGCAAGGAAACACCATATATTTT,CASSLAGAQGNTIYF
.,.,TRBJ2-2,13,TRBV5-1,TGCGCCAGCAGCCCCGACCGGAGCTTCGAGCTGTTTTTT,CASSPDRSFELFF
.,few,TRBJ2-5,12,TRBV15,TGTGCCACCAGCTTACAGCTAGAGACCCAGTACTTC,CATSLQLETQYF
TRBD1,once,TRBJ1-5,16,TRBV10-2,TGCGCCAGCAGGAGGGGACAGGCTGATAGCAATCAGCCCCAGCATTTT,CASRRGQADSNQPQHF